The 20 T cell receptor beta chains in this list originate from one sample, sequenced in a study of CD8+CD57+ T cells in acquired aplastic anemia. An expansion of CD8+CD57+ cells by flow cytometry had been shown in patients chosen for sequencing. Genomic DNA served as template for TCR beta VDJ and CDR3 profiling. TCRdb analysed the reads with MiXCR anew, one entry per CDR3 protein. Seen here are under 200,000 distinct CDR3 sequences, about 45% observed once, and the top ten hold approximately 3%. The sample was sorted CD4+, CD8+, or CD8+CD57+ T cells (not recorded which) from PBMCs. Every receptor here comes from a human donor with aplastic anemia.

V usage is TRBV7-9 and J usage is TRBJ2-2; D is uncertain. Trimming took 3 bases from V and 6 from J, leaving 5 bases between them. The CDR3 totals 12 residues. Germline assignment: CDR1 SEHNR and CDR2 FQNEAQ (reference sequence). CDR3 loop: CASSFFAGELFF. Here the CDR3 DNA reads TGTGCCAGCAGCTTCTTCGCCGGGGAGCTGTTTTTT.

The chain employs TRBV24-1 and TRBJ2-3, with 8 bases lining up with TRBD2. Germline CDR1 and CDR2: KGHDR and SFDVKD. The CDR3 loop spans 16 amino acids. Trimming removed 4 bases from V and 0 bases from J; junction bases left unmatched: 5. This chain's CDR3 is CATSDPTSASTDTQYF. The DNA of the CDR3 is TGTGCCACCAGTGACCCGACTAGCGCTAGCACAGATACGCAGTATTTT.

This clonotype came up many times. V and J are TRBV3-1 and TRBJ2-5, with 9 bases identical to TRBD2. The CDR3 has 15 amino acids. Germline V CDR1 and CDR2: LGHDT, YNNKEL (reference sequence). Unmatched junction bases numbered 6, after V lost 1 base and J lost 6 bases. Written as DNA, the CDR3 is TGTGCCAGCAGCCAAGTTCTTAGCGGGAGTCAGACCCAGTACTTC. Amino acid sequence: CASSQVLSGSQTQYF.

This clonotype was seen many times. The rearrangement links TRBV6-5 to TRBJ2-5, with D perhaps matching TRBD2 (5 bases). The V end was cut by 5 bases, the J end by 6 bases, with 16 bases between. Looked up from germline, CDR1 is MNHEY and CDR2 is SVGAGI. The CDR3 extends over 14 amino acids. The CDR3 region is CASSLGGSGQTQYF. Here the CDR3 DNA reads TGTGCCAGCAGTCTAGGTGGGAGCGGACAGACCCAGTACTTC.

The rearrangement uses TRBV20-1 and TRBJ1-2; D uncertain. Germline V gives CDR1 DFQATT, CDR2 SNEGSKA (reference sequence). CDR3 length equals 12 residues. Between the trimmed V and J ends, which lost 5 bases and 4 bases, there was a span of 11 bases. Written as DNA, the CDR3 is TGCAGTGCTCCGAGGGAAGGCTATGGCTACACCTTC. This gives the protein CSAPREGYGYTF.

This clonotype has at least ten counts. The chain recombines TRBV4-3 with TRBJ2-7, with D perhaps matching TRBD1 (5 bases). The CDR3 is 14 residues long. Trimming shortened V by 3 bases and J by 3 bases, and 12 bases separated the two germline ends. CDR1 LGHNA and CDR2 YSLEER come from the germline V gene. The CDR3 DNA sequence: TGCGCCAGCAGCCAGTCCTCAGGGTTCTACGAGCAGTACTTC. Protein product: CASSQSSGFYEQYF.

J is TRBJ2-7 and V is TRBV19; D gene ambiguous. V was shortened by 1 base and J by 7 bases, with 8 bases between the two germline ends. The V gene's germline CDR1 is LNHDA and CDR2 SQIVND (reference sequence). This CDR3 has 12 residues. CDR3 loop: CASSIGTDEQYF. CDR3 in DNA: TGTGCCAGTAGTATAGGAACGGATGAGCAGTACTTC.

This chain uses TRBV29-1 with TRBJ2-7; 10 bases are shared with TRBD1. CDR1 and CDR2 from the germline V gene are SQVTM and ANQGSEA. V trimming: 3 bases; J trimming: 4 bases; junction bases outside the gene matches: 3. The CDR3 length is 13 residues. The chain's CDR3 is CSVETGGNYEQYF. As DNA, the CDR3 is TGCAGCGTTGAGACAGGGGGCAATTACGAGCAGTACTTC.

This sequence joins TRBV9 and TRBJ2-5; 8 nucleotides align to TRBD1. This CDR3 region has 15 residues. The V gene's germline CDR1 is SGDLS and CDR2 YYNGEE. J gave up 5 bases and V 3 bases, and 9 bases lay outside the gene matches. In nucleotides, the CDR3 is TGTGCCAGCAGCGCAGATTTGACAGGGGTTGAGACCCAGTACTTC. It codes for CASSADLTGVETQYF. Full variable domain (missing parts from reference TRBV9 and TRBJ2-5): DSGVTQTPKHLITATGQRVTLRCSPRSGDLSVYWYQQSLDQGLQFLIQYYNGEERAKGNILERFSAQQFPDLHSELNLSSLELGDSALYFCASSADLTGVETQYFGPGTRLLVL.

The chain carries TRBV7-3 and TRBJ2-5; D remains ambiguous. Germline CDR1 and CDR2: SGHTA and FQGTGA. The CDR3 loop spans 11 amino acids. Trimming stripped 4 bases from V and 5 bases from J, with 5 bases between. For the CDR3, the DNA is TGTGCCAGCAGCTCTCCCGAGACCCAGTACTTC. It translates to CASSSPETQYF.

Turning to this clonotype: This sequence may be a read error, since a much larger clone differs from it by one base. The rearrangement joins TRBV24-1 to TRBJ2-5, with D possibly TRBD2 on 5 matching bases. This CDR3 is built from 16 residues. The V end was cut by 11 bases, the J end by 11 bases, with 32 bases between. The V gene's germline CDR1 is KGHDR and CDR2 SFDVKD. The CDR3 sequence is CASSIRRSLTPHEQYF. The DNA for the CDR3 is TGTGCCAGTAGTATAAGGAGGAGTTTGACCCCGCATGAGCAGTACTTC.

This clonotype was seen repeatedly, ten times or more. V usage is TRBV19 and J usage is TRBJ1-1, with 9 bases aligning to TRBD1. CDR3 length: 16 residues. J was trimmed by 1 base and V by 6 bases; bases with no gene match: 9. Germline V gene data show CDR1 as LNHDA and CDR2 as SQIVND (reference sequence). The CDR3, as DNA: TGTGCCAGTAGGCGAGGACCGGGACAGGGGAACACTGAAGCTTTCTTT. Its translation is CASRRGPGQGNTEAFF.

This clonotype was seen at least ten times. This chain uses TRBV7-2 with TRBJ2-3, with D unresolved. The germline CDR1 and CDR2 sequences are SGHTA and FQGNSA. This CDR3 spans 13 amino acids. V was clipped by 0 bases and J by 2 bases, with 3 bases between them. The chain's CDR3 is CASSLAVTDTQYF. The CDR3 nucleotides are TGTGCCAGCAGCTTAGCTGTCACAGATACGCAGTATTTT.

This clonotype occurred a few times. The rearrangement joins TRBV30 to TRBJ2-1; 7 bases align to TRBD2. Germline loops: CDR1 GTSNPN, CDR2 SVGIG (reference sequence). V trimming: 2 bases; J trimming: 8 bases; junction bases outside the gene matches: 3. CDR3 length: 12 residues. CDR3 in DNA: TGTGCCTGGAGTCTAGGGAGGGATGAGCAGTTCTTC. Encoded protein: CAWSLGRDEQFF.

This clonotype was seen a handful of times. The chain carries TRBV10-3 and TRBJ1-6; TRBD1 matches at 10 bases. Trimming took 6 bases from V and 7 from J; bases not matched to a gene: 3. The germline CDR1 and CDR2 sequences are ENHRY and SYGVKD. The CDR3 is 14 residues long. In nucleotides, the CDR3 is TGTGCCATCAGCCCGGGACAGGGGAATTCACCCCTCCACTTT. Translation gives CAISPGQGNSPLHF.

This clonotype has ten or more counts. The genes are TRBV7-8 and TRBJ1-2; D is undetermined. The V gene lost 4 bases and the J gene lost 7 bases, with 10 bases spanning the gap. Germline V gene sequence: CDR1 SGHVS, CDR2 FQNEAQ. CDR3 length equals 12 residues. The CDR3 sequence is CASSYIGVGYTF. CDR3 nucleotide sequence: TGTGCCAGCAGCTACATCGGGGTTGGCTACACCTTC. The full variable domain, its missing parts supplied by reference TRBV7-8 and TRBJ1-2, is GAGVSQSPRYKVAKRGQDVALRCDPISGHVSLFWYQQALGQGPEFLTYFQNEAQLDKSGLPSDRFFAERPEGSVSTLKIQRTQQEDSAVYLCASSYIGVGYTFGSGTRLTVV.

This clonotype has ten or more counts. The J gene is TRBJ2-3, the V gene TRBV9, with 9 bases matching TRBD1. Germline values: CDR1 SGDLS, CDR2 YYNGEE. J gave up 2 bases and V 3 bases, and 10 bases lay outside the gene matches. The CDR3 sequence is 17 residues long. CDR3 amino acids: CASSDHPGTGNTDTQYF. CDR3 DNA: TGTGCCAGCAGCGACCACCCCGGGACAGGGAACACAGATACGCAGTATTTT.

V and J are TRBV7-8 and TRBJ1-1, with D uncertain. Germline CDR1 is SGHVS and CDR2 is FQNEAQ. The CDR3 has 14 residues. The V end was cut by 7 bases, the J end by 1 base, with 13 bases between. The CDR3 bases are TGTGCCAGCACTCTCGCTAGGGAGAACACTGAAGCTTTCTTT. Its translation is CASTLARENTEAFF.

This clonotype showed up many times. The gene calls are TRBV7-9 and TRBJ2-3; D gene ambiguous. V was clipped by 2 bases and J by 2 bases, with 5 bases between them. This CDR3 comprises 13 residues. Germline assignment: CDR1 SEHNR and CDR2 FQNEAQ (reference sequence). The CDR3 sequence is CASSLPSTDTQYF. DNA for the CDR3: TGTGCCAGCAGCTTACCTTCCACAGATACGCAGTATTTT.

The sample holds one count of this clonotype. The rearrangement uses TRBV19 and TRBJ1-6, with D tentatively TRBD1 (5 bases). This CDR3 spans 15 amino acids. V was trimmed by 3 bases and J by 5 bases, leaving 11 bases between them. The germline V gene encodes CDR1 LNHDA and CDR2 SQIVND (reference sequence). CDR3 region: CASSMDQGDNSPLHF. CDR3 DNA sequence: TGTGCCAGTAGTATGGATCAGGGAGATAATTCACCCCTCCACTTT. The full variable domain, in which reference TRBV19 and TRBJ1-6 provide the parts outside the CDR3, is DGGITQSPKYLFRKEGQNVTLSCEQNLNHDAMYWYRQDPGQGLRLIYYSQIVNDFQKGDIAEGYSVSREKKESFPLTVTSAQKNPTAFYLCASSMDQGDNSPLHFGNGTRLTVT.